Each of the 19 T cell receptor beta chains below was sequenced from the same sample in a study of T cell responses to AZD1222 COVID-19 vaccine. Method: immunoSEQ multiplex PCR; TCRdb's copy keeps in-frame clones and lacks some. In the table there are about 160,000 clones, roughly 94% of which are singletons. Sequencing was performed on peripheral blood, taken on day 0 of MenACWY control vaccination. The receptors were sampled from an adult in good health.

The rearrangement joins TRBV2 to TRBJ1-2, with 8 bases lining up with TRBD1. Germline assignment: CDR1 SNHLY and CDR2 FYNNEI. The CDR3 covers 15 residues. Trimming at V came to 5 bases and at J to 5 bases, leaving 10 bases not matched to a gene. CDR3 DNA: TGTGCCAGCAGTTCGCCAAGGACAGGGCGATATGGCTACACCTTC. Encoded protein: CASSSPRTGRYGYTF.

The chain has TRBV18 and TRBJ2-1; 9 nucleotides agree with TRBD2. CDR3 length equals 16 residues. Unmatched junction bases numbered 2, after V lost 2 bases and J lost 0 bases. Germline V gene data show CDR1 as KGHSH and CDR2 as LQKENI. The CDR3 DNA reads as TGTGCCAGCTCACCAAGACTAGCGGACTCCTACAATGAGCAGTTCTTC. It is translated as CASSPRLADSYNEQFF.

J is TRBJ1-2 and V is TRBV28; TRBD1 agrees at 8 bases. V shed 3 bases and J 6 bases; nucleotides not matched to a gene: 3. CDR1 is MDHEN and CDR2 is SYDVKM in the germline V gene. The CDR3 runs to 13 residues. The CDR3 DNA sequence: TGTGCCAGCAGTTTGACAGGGGAAGATGGCTACACCTTC. Its protein is CASSLTGEDGYTF.

This chain links TRBV7-8 with TRBJ2-7, with 9 bases aligning to TRBD2. Germline V gene lookup returns CDR1 SGHVS and CDR2 FQNEAQ. The CDR3 has 17 residues. V lost 2 bases, J lost 1 base, and 9 bases stayed unmatched. In DNA form, the CDR3 reads TGTGCCAGCAGCTTAATCGGTAGCGGGAGTGCGTCCTACGAGCAGTACTTC. Translation gives CASSLIGSGSASYEQYF.

This sequence joins TRBV5-1 and TRBJ1-6, with D tentatively TRBD1 (5 bases). The V gene's germline CDR1 is SGHRS and CDR2 YFSETQ. Trimming cost V 1 base and J 6 bases, with 17 bases left between them. The CDR3 has 17 residues. The CDR3 reads CASSLRSEGLSNSPLHF. CDR3 DNA sequence: TGCGCCAGCAGCTTGAGGTCGGAGGGGCTATCTAATTCACCCCTCCACTTT.

The rearrangement uses TRBV7-8 and TRBJ2-7; maybe TRBD2 (6 bases). The CDR3 runs to 14 residues. V gave up 2 bases and J gave up 6 bases, with 14 bases separating them. Germline V gene lookup returns CDR1 SGHVS and CDR2 FQNEAQ. The CDR3 nucleotides read TGTGCCAGCAGCTTAAATGAACTAGCCGGCGAGCAGTACTTC. Translated: CASSLNELAGEQYF. Using reference TRBV7-8 and TRBJ2-7 for the parts outside the CDR3, the full variable domain is GAGVSQSPRYKVAKRGQDVALRCDPISGHVSLFWYQQALGQGPEFLTYFQNEAQLDKSGLPSDRFFAERPEGSVSTLKIQRTQQEDSAVYLCASSLNELAGEQYFGPGTRLTVT.

This chain uses TRBV9 with TRBJ1-5; 7 bases are shared with TRBD1. With V trimmed by 4 bases and J by 3 bases, 4 bases remained unmatched. CDR3 length: 14 amino acids. Germline assignment: CDR1 SGDLS and CDR2 YYNGEE. The CDR3 nucleotides are TGTGCCAGCAGCACGACAGGGAACAATCAGCCCCAGCATTTT. It is translated as CASSTTGNNQPQHF.

The rearrangement uses TRBV2 and TRBJ2-7, with unresolved D. The CDR3 runs 14 residues. Per the germline V gene, CDR1 is SNHLY and CDR2 is FYNNEI. The V end lost 4 bases, the J end lost 5 bases, and 15 bases lay between the germline ends. CDR3 nucleotides: TGTGCCAGCAGTGTGAGGTCGTGGGCAGACGAGCAGTACTTC. Protein product: CASSVRSWADEQYF.

The rearrangement uses TRBV19 and TRBJ1-5; 10 bases map to TRBD1. Germline V gene lookup returns CDR1 LNHDA and CDR2 SQIVND (reference sequence). The V and J ends lost 4 bases and 4 bases, in that order; junction bases with no gene match: 10. The CDR3 is 17 residues long. The CDR3 sequence: CASSNRGTGARNQPQHF. The CDR3 DNA reads as TGTGCCAGTAGTAACCGAGGGACAGGGGCTCGGAATCAGCCCCAGCATTTT.

This clone came up once. This chain links TRBV19 with TRBJ2-7; maybe TRBD2 (6 bases). The V and J ends lost 10 bases and 2 bases respectively, with 12 bases between them. From germline, CDR1 is LNHDA and CDR2 SQIVND (reference sequence). The CDR3 has 12 amino acids. The CDR3 protein is CATSGTPYEQYF. CDR3 DNA: TGTGCCACTTCGGGGACTCCCTACGAGCAGTACTTC.

J is TRBJ1-2 and V is TRBV28, with 7 nucleotides matching TRBD1. Germline trimming cut 5 bases from V and 0 bases from J; bases unmatched to any gene: 3. This CDR3 region has 14 residues. Germline CDR1 and CDR2: MDHEN and SYDVKM. In nucleotides, the CDR3 is TGTGCCAGCAGTCCAGGGGGATCTAACTATGGCTACACCTTC. As protein: CASSPGGSNYGYTF.

The chain employs TRBV13 and TRBJ1-1; TRBD1 agrees at 9 bases. The CDR3 is made up of 14 amino acids. Losses at the gene ends were 5 bases for V and 7 bases for J; bases not matched to a gene: 8. Germline lookup yields CDR1 PRHDT and CDR2 FYEKMQ (reference sequence). The CDR3 loop reads CASSRGQGNGEAFF. In DNA, the CDR3 is TGTGCCAGCAGCCGGGGACAGGGAAATGGTGAAGCTTTCTTT. Using reference TRBV13 and TRBJ1-1 for the parts outside the CDR3, the full variable domain is AAGVIQSPRHLIKEKRETATLKCYPIPRHDTVYWYQQGPGQDPQFLISFYEKMQSDKGSIPDRFSAQQFSDYHSELNMSSLELGDSALYFCASSRGQGNGEAFFGQGTRLTVV.

The rearrangement uses TRBV7-2 and TRBJ1-2; D may be TRBD1 (6 bases). Germline V gene data show CDR1 as SGHTA and CDR2 as FQGNSA. The germline V and J ends were trimmed by 1 base and 3 bases, with 24 bases remaining between them. There are 19 residues in the CDR3. As DNA, the CDR3 is TGTGCCAGCAGCTTAGGGTACAGGGTTGCGGTAGTGGGGCACTATGGCTACACCTTC. Translated: CASSLGYRVAVVGHYGYTF.

This clone occurred once. The chain couples TRBV19 to TRBJ1-5; maybe TRBD1 (5 bases). Trimming stripped 3 bases from V and 4 bases from J, with 13 bases between. CDR1 and CDR2 (germline): LNHDA, SQIVND (reference sequence). The CDR3 has 15 residues. CDR3 sequence reads: CASSIQGRTNQPQHF. DNA of the CDR3: TGTGCCAGTAGTATTCAGGGACGGACTAATCAGCCCCAGCATTTT.

The J gene is TRBJ2-1, the V gene TRBV6-5, with D tentatively TRBD1 or TRBD2 (5 bases each). Germline V CDR1 and CDR2: MNHEY, SVGAGI. Trimming took 2 bases from V and 9 from J, leaving 17 bases between them. This CDR3 is built from 15 residues. The CDR3 region is CASSYGTRWGGEQFF. CDR3 coding DNA: TGTGCCAGCAGTTACGGGACCAGATGGGGCGGTGAGCAGTTCTTC.

The chain recombines TRBV19 with TRBJ2-1, with TRBD2 matching over 9 bases. The length of the CDR3 is 17 residues. Germline CDR1 LNHDA, CDR2 SQIVND (reference sequence). The V and J ends lost 1 base and 0 bases, in that order; junction bases with no gene match: 4. The CDR3 loop is CASSIVLAGNSYNEQFF. The CDR3 nucleotides read TGTGCCAGTAGTATAGTCCTAGCGGGGAACTCCTACAATGAGCAGTTCTTC.

The chain links TRBV19 to TRBJ1-5; TRBD1 matches 8 bases. The CDR3 extends over 15 amino acids. Germline CDR1 LNHDA, CDR2 SQIVND (reference sequence). J lost 6 bases, V lost 7 bases, and 11 bases had no gene match. The CDR3 is CASNPGQVRSQPQHF. For the CDR3, the DNA is TGTGCCAGTAATCCGGGACAGGTTCGTAGTCAGCCCCAGCATTTT.

The V and J genes are TRBV28 and TRBJ2-4; 10 bases are a match to TRBD1. There are 16 residues in the CDR3. Per the germline V gene, CDR1 is MDHEN and CDR2 is SYDVKM. V lost 4 bases, J lost 8 bases, and 11 bases stayed unmatched. The CDR3 coding sequence is TGTGCCAGCAGTTCACTTGCCGGACAGGGGGTGGACATTCAGTACTTC. The encoded protein is CASSSLAGQGVDIQYF.

Turning to this clone: This sample also contains other DNA sequences that code for the same CDR3. The chain uses TRBV19 and TRBJ2-2; 10 bases align to TRBD1. The germline gives CDR1 LNHDA, CDR2 SQIVND (reference sequence). V gave up 4 bases and J gave up 4 bases; unmatched junction bases: 3. The length of the CDR3 is 15 residues. The CDR3 is CASSTGQGVTGELFF. The CDR3 region has the DNA TGTGCCAGTAGTACCGGACAGGGGGTCACCGGGGAGCTGTTTTTT.